This T cell receptor (beta chain) appears in the sequencing data of a study of early T cells in non-severe SARS-CoV-2 infection. Study at large: Sequencing used unsorted whole-blood bulk RNA, so chains lack pairing.

Study outcomes and limitations: Private and CD4 specificities were missed by VDJdb matching, which favored anti-spike CD8 responses.

Using its own MiXCR run on the 5' RACE reads, TCRdb lists one record per CDR3 protein. The sample has 80,000 to 95,000 distinct CDR3 sequences; 16% are singletons. Trimming removed 6 bases from V and 5 bases from J, with 10 bases in between. The germline V gene encodes CDR1 ENHRY and CDR2 SYGVKD. The CDR3 is 12 amino acids. This clonotype was seen many times. Its cognate antigen is unknown. This receptor was obtained from an adult who was a healthcare worker with PCR-confirmed SARS-CoV-2 infection or an uninfected control (not recorded which). Specimen: whole blood, collected at baseline. The J gene is TRBJ2-5, the V gene TRBV10-3, with D perhaps given as TRBD1 or TRBD2 (5 bases each). The CDR3 DNA sequence: TGTGCCATCAGCGGGACGTTGGAGACCCAGTACTTC. Its protein is CAISGTLETQYF.